The 16 T cell receptor beta chains presented below share a single source sample, sequenced in a study of blood T cell repertoires in COVID-19. Here immunoSEQ multiplex PCR was the method, and the copy in TCRdb shows in-frame clones only, minus some. The table records over 95,000 clones, roughly 84% of them present only once. The sample comprised peripheral blood. These receptors came from a man between 65 and 85 years old with active or convalescent COVID-19.

V is TRBV19 and J is TRBJ1-1, with a weak D call TRBD1 (5 bases). The CDR3 consists of 14 residues. Germline V gene sequence: CDR1 LNHDA, CDR2 SQIVND (reference sequence). V shed 5 bases and J shed 2 bases, with 12 bases lying between them. CDR3 in amino acids: CASSFAGGNTEAFF. The CDR3 nucleotides are TGTGCCAGTAGTTTTGCCGGGGGTAACACTGAAGCTTTCTTT.

The chain recombines TRBV3-1 (or the pseudogene TRBV3-2) with TRBJ2-3; possibly TRBD2 for D (5 bases). The length of the CDR3 is 13 residues. CDR1 is LGHDT, CDR2 YNNKEL, per germline (reference sequence). With 1 base removed from V and 6 bases from J, the gap between germline ends came to 8 bases. CDR3 coding DNA: TGTGCCAGCAGCCAAGTCTTAGCGGATACGCAGTATTTT. It specifies CASSQVLADTQYF.

V is TRBV3-1 (or the pseudogene TRBV3-2) and J is TRBJ2-1; D gene uncertain. The CDR3 sequence is 16 residues long. V was cut by 5 bases and J by 5 bases, with 19 bases left in between. Germline CDR1 reads LGHDT; CDR2 reads YNNKEL (reference sequence). Written as DNA, the CDR3 is TGTGCCAGCAGCTCCGCGCTTCCCATTTCCGACAATGAGCAGTTCTTC. Translating gives CASSSALPISDNEQFF.

This chain links TRBV3-1 (or the pseudogene TRBV3-2) with TRBJ2-5; 9 bases line up with TRBD1. The germline CDR1 and CDR2 sequences are LGHDT and YNNKEL (reference sequence). The ends lost 4 bases at V and 3 bases at J; junction bases unmatched: 0. The CDR3 sequence is 13 residues long. The CDR3 sequence: CASSRQGEETQYF. CDR3 sequence (DNA): TGTGCCAGCAGCCGACAGGGGGAAGAGACCCAGTACTTC.

The rearrangement joins TRBV7-2 to TRBJ2-3; 9 nucleotides align to TRBD2. V gave up 4 bases and J gave up 4 bases; unmatched junction bases: 9. This CDR3 is built from 16 residues. The germline CDR1 and CDR2 sequences are SGHTA and FQGNSA. The CDR3 loop is CASSYVPGLAADTQYF. The DNA for the CDR3 is TGTGCCAGCAGCTATGTCCCGGGACTAGCAGCAGATACGCAGTATTTT.

A few counts support this clone. The J gene is TRBJ1-2, the V gene TRBV30; D gene uncertain. Germline CDR1 and CDR2: GTSNPN and SVGIG (reference sequence). Trimming took off 4 bases at V and 8 bases at J, with 20 bases between the two ends. This CDR3 has 14 residues. The DNA of the CDR3 is TGTGCCTGGACTCACTCGGTGGGCCCTCAGGGCTACACCTTC. Its translation is CAWTHSVGPQGYTF. The entire variable domain, with the rest obtained from reference TRBV30 and TRBJ1-2, is as follows: SQTIHQWPATLVQPVGSPLSLECTVEGTSNPNLYWYRQAAGRGLQLLFYSVGIGQISSEVPQNLSASRPQDRQFILSSKKLLLSDSGFYLCAWTHSVGPQGYTFGSGTRLTVV.

The CDR3 sequence is CASSGASLLAGGNEQFF. In DNA form, the CDR3 reads TGTGCCAGCAGCGGGGCGAGTTTACTAGCGGGTGGGAATGAGCAGTTCTTC. The chain combines TRBV4-2 with TRBJ2-1, with TRBD2 matching 9 bases. The CDR3 extends over 17 amino acids. V shed 5 bases and J 7 bases; nucleotides not matched to a gene: 15. Germline V gene data show CDR1 as LGHNA and CDR2 as YNFKEQ.

This clone has only a few counts. The J gene is TRBJ2-2, the V gene TRBV28; 9 bases match TRBD1. The germline V gene encodes CDR1 MDHEN and CDR2 SYDVKM. This CDR3 has 16 residues. The V gene end was trimmed by 5 bases and the J gene end by 3 bases; junction bases not matched to a gene: 7. This CDR3 reads CASSTWDREDTGELFF. In DNA, the CDR3 is TGTGCCAGCAGTACCTGGGACAGGGAAGACACCGGGGAGCTGTTTTTT.

Worth noting for this clone: This CDR3 is also generated by other DNA sequences in the sample. This sequence joins TRBV7-2 and TRBJ2-3; D uncertain. The germline V and J ends were trimmed by 0 bases and 3 bases, with 4 bases remaining between them. Germline lookup yields CDR1 SGHTA and CDR2 FQGNSA. The CDR3 is 13 residues long. The CDR3 coding sequence is TGTGCCAGCAGCTTAGCCAGAACAGATACGCAGTATTTT. This gives the protein CASSLARTDTQYF.

The chain is built from TRBV5-6 and TRBJ2-7; no clear D gene. The length of the CDR3 is 16 residues. Between the trimmed V and J ends, which lost 6 bases and 2 bases, there was a span of 21 bases. Per germline, CDR1 SGHDT and CDR2 YYEEEE. The CDR3 spells CASTRLVGLVTYEQYF. Here the CDR3 DNA reads TGTGCCAGCACCCGTCTCGTGGGCTTGGTAACCTACGAGCAGTACTTC.

The genes are TRBV24-1 and TRBJ2-7; 15 nucleotides agree with TRBD2. The CDR3 consists of 15 residues. The junction had 2 bases not matched to a gene; V was cut back by 3 bases and J by 6 bases. Germline V gene sequence: CDR1 KGHDR, CDR2 SFDVKD. The CDR3 DNA sequence: TGTGCCACCAGTGATACGGGACTAGCGGGGGGCGAGCAGTACTTC. Translation gives CATSDTGLAGGEQYF.

The chain recombines TRBV7-2 with TRBJ2-6; a possible D gene is TRBD2 (6 bases). Trimming pared 8 bases from V and 0 bases from J, leaving 14 bases between. Germline CDR1 is SGHTA and CDR2 is FQGNSA. This CDR3 has 16 residues. CDR3 in amino acids: CASGLRGASGANVLTF. The CDR3 DNA reads TGTGCCAGCGGACTGCGCGGGGCCTCTGGGGCCAACGTCCTGACTTTC.

V is TRBV28 and J is TRBJ1-5; TRBD1 matches at 7 bases. V was clipped by 5 bases and J by 2 bases; unmatched bases: 6. Looked up from germline, CDR1 is MDHEN and CDR2 is SYDVKM. The CDR3 is made up of 15 amino acids. For the CDR3, the DNA is TGTGCCAGCAGTCGCGCCACAGGGGGCAATCAGCCCCAGCATTTT. This translates into CASSRATGGNQPQHF.

The chain has TRBV30 and TRBJ2-3; 13 nucleotides align to TRBD2. V lost 4 bases to trimming and J lost 7 bases; unmatched junction nucleotides: 17. The CDR3 runs to 18 residues. The germline gives CDR1 GTSNPN, CDR2 SVGIG (reference sequence). The CDR3 here is CAWKYTSGGGGPLNTQYF. CDR3 bases: TGTGCCTGGAAGTATACTAGCGGGGGGGGAGGGCCCCTTAATACGCAGTATTTT.

V is TRBV6-1 and J is TRBJ2-7, with D possibly matching TRBD1 (5 bases). With 2 bases removed from V and 3 bases from J, the gap between germline ends came to 11 bases. Per the germline V gene, CDR1 is MNHNS and CDR2 is SASEGT. The CDR3 is made up of 14 amino acids. The CDR3 spells CASSENPGNYEQYF. CDR3 sequence (DNA): TGTGCCAGCAGTGAAAATCCAGGGAACTACGAGCAGTACTTC.

This chain joins TRBV28 and TRBJ1-5, with D tentatively TRBD1 (6 bases). The ends were cut back, 4 bases at V and 2 bases at J, with 18 bases in the middle. Germline lookup yields CDR1 MDHEN and CDR2 SYDVKM. The CDR3 loop spans 17 amino acids. CDR3 sequence (DNA): TGTGCCAGCAGTTCCCCCCCGGGAGGGGGAGGCAATCAGCCCCAGCATTTT. Protein product: CASSSPPGGGGNQPQHF.